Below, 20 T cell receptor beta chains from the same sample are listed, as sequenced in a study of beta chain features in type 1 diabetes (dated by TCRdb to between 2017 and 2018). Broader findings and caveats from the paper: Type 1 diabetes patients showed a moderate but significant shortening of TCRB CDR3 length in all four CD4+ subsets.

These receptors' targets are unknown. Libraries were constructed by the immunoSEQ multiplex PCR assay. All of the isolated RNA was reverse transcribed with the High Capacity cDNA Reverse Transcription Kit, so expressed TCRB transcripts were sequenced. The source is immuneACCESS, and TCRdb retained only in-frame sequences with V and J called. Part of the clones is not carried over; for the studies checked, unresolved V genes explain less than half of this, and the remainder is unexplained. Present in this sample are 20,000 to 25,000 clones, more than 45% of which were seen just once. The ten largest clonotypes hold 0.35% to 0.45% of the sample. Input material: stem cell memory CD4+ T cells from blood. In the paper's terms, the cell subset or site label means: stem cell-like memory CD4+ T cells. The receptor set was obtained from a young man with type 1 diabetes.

The CDR3 reads CASSFWDRFAGELFF. CDR3 nucleotides: TGTGCCAGCAGCTTTTGGGACAGGTTCGCCGGGGAGCTGTTTTTT. The chain uses TRBV5-6 and TRBJ2-2; TRBD1 matches at 8 bases. V lost 2 bases and J lost 6; bases outside the gene matches: 6. Germline CDR1 and CDR2: SGHDT and YYEEEE. The CDR3 extends over 15 amino acids.

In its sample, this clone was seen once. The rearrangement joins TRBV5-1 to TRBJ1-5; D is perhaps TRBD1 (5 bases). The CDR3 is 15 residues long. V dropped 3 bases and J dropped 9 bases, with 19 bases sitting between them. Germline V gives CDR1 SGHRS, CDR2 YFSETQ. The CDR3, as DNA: TGCGCCAGCAGCTCCTCGAGCGTCGCCCAGGGGCCCCAGCATTTT. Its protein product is CASSSSSVAQGPQHF.

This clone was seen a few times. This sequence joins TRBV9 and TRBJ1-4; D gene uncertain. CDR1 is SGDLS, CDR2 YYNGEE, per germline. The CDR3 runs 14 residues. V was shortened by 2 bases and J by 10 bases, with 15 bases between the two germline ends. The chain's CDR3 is CASSVDLLEGKLFF. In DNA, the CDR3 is TGTGCCAGCAGCGTGGACCTTCTAGAGGGAAAACTGTTTTTT.

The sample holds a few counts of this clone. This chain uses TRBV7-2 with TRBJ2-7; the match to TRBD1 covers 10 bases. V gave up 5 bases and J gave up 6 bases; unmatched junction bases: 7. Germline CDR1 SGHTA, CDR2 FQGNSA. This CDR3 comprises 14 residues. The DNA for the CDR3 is TGTGCCAGCAGCCAGGACAGGGGGTTCGGCGAGCAGTACTTC. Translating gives CASSQDRGFGEQYF. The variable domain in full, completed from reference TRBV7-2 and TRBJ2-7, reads GAGVSQSPSNKVTEKGKDVELRCDPISGHTALYWYRQSLGQGLEFLIYFQGNSAPDKSGLPSDRFSAERTGGSVSTLTIQRTQQEDSAVYLCASSQDRGFGEQYFGPGTRLTVT.

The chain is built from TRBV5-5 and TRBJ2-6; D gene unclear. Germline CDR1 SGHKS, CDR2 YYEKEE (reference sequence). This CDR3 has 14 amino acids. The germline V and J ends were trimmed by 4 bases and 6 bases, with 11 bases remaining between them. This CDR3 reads CASSRPEAANVLTF. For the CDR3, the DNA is TGTGCCAGCAGCCGACCTGAGGCGGCCAACGTCCTGACTTTC.

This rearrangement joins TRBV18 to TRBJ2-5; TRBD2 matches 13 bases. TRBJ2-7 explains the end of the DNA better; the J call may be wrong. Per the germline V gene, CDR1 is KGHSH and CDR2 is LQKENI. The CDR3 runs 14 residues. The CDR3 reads CASSGLAGEGEQYF. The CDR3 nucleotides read TGTGCCAGCTCAGGACTAGCGGGAGAAGGCGAGCAGTACTTC.

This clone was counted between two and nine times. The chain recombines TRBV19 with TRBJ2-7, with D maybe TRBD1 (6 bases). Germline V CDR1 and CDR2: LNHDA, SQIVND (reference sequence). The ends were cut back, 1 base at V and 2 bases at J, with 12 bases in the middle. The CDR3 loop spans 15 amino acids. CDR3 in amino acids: CASSIASTGTYEQYF. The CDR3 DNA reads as TGTGCCAGTAGTATAGCGTCTACAGGGACCTACGAGCAGTACTTC.

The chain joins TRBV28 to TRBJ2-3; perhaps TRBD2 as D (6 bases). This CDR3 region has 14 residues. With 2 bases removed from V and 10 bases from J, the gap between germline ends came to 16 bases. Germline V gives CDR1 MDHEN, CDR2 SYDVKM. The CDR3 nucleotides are TGTGCCAGCAGTTTACCCACAGCGGGCGGTGCGCAGTATTTT. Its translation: CASSLPTAGGAQYF.

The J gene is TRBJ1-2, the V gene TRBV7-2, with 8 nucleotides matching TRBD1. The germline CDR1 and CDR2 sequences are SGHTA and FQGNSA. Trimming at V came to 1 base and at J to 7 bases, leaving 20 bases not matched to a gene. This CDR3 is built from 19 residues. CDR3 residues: CASSLGGSVKARGLGGYTF. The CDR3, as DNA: TGTGCCAGCAGCTTAGGGGGGTCGGTTAAGGCCAGGGGGCTTGGTGGCTACACCTTC.

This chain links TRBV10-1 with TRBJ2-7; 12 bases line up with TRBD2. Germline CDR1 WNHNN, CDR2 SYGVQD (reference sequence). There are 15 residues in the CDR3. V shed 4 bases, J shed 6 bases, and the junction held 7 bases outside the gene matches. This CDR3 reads CASSARTSGKSEQYF. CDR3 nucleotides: TGCGCCAGCAGTGCTCGGACTAGCGGGAAAAGCGAGCAGTACTTC.

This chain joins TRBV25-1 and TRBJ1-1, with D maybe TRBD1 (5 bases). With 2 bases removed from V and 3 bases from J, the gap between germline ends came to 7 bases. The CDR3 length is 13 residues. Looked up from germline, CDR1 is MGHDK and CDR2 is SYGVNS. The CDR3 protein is CASSEQGYTEAFF. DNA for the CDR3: TGTGCCAGCAGTGAACAGGGTTACACTGAAGCTTTCTTT.

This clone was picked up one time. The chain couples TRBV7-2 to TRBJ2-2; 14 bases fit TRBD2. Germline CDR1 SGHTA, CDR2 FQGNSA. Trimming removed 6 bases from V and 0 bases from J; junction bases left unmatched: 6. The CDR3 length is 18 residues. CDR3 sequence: CASRPPGLAGANTGELFF. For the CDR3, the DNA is TGTGCCAGCAGGCCCCCGGGACTAGCGGGGGCGAACACCGGGGAGCTGTTTTTT.

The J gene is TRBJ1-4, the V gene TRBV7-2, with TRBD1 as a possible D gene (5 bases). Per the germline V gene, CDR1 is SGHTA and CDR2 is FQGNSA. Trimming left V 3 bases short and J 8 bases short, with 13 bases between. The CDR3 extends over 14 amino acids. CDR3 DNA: TGTGCCAGCAGCTTTCGGGGGAGTGGCGAAAAACTGTTTTTT. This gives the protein CASSFRGSGEKLFF.

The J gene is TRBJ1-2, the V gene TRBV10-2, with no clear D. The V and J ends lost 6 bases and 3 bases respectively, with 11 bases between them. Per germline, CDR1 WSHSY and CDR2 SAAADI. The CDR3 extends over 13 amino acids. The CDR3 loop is CASSSDMDYGYTF. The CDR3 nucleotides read TGCGCCAGCAGCTCAGACATGGACTATGGCTACACCTTC.

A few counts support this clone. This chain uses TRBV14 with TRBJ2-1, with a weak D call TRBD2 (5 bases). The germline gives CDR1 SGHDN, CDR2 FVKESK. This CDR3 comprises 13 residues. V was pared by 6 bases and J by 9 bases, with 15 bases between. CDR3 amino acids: CASSRTRPSEQFF. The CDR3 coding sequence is TGTGCCAGCAGTCGAACTAGGCCTAGTGAGCAGTTCTTC.

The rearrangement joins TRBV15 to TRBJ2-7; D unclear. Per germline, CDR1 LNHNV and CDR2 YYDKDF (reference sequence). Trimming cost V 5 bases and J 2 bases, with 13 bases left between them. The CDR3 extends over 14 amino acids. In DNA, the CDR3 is TGTGCCACCAGCCCAAAGAGAGACACCTACGAGCAGTACTTC. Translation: CATSPKRDTYEQYF. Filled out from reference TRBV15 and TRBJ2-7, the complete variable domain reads DAMVIQNPRYQVTQFGKPVTLSCSQTLNHNVMYWYQQKSSQAPKLLFHYYDKDFNNEADTPDNFQSRRPNTSFCFLDIRSPGLGDTAMYLCATSPKRDTYEQYFGPGTRLTVT.

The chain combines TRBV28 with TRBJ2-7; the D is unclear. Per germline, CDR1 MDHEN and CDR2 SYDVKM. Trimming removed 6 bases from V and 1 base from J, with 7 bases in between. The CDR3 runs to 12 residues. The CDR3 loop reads CASRTGSYEQYF. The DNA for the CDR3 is TGTGCCAGCAGGACCGGGTCCTACGAGCAGTACTTC.

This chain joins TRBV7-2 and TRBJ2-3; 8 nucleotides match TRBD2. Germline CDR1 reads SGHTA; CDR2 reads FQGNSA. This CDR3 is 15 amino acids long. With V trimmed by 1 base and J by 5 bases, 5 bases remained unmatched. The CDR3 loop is CASSLGAGGKDTQYF. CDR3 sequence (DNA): TGTGCCAGCAGCTTAGGGGCGGGGGGTAAAGATACGCAGTATTTT.

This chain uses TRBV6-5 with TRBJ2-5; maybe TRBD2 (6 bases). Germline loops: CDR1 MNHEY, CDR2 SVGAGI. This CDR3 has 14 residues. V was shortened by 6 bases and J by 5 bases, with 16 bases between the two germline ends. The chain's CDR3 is CASRSEGLRETQYF. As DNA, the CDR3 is TGTGCCAGCAGGTCGGAGGGGCTGCGGGAGACCCAGTACTTC.

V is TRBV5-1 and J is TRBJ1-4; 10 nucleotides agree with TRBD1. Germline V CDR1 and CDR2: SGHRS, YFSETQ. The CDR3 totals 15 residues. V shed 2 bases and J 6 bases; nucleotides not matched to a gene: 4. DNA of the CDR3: TGCGCCAGCAGCTTCTCCGGGACAGGGGATGAAAAACTGTTTTTT. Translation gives CASSFSGTGDEKLFF.